A single sample is the source of the 16 T cell receptor beta chains below, sequenced in a study of blood T cell repertoires in COVID-19. The table came from immunoSEQ multiplex PCR; TCRdb's copy has only in-frame clones and leaves some out. This table holds under 250,000 clones, 65% to 90% found once. Sequenced input: PBMCs or T cells enriched from blood (not recorded which). The receptors originated from a woman aged 45-65 years with acute COVID-19.

The chain links TRBV10-3 to TRBJ2-3; 12 bases map to TRBD2. Germline CDR1 and CDR2: ENHRY and SYGVKD. With 5 bases clipped from V and 6 bases from J, the junction kept 9 bases outside the gene matches. The length of the CDR3 is 16 residues. The CDR3 DNA is TGTGCCATCAGTCCTCTAACTAGCGGGGGGTTGGATACGCAGTATTTT. Translation gives CAISPLTSGGLDTQYF.

This rearrangement joins TRBV2 to TRBJ1-2; D is perhaps TRBD1 (6 bases). Germline V gene sequence: CDR1 SNHLY, CDR2 FYNNEI. Trimming pared 3 bases from V and 4 bases from J, leaving 12 bases between. The CDR3 covers 14 residues. The CDR3 nucleotides read TGTGCCAGCAGTGAGGGGGGGCTGGGCTATGGCTACACCTTC. It translates to CASSEGGLGYGYTF.

The chain combines TRBV7-2 with TRBJ1-1; 7 bases line up with TRBD1. Germline CDR1 and CDR2: SGHTA and FQGNSA. The CDR3 spans 15 residues. V shed 3 bases, J shed 1 base, and the junction held 5 bases outside the gene matches. Here the CDR3 DNA reads TGTGCCAGCAGCTTTAGCCGACAGGGGAACACTGAAGCTTTCTTT. The encoded protein is CASSFSRQGNTEAFF.

This clone was seen a few times. CDR3 in amino acids: CASSVAHSFNEKLFF. In nucleotides, the CDR3 is TGTGCCAGCAGCGTAGCCCACAGCTTTAATGAAAAACTGTTTTTT. This chain uses TRBV9 with TRBJ1-4; D ambiguous. Trimming shortened V by 0 bases and J by 4 bases, and 10 bases separated the two germline ends. The CDR3 covers 15 residues. Germline V CDR1 and CDR2: SGDLS, YYNGEE.

The rearrangement joins TRBV5-1 to TRBJ2-2; tentative D call: TRBD2 (6 bases). CDR1 is SGHRS, CDR2 YFSETQ, per germline. V was cut by 4 bases and J by 2 bases, with 18 bases left in between. The CDR3 is 17 residues long. Here the CDR3 reads CASSPTSPGQNTGELFF. The CDR3 DNA follows: TGCGCCAGCAGCCCCACTAGCCCGGGCCAAAACACCGGGGAGCTGTTTTTT.

The gene calls are TRBV10-1 and TRBJ1-5, with a weak D call TRBD1 (5 bases). V lost 3 bases, J lost 3 bases, and 6 bases lay in between. Germline V CDR1 and CDR2: WNHNN, SYGVQD (reference sequence). This CDR3 region has 13 residues. CDR3 sequence: CASSEQVNQPQHF. In nucleotides, the CDR3 is TGCGCCAGCAGTGAACAGGTCAATCAGCCCCAGCATTTT.

The V gene is TRBV7-9, the J gene TRBJ2-1; 9 bases line up with TRBD1. V lost 6 bases to trimming and J lost 6 bases; unmatched junction nucleotides: 6. Germline CDR1 and CDR2: SEHNR and FQNEAQ (reference sequence). This CDR3 comprises 14 residues. This chain's CDR3 is CASSQGQGTNEQFF. In DNA, the CDR3 is TGTGCCAGCAGTCAAGGACAGGGGACCAATGAGCAGTTCTTC.

The V gene is TRBV25-1, the J gene TRBJ1-2; TRBD1 agrees at 10 bases. Per germline, CDR1 MGHDK and CDR2 SYGVNS. The CDR3 covers 13 residues. J was trimmed by 6 bases and V by 6 bases; bases with no gene match: 4. CDR3 protein: CASSPGTGDGYTF. CDR3 sequence (DNA): TGTGCCAGCAGCCCCGGGACAGGGGATGGCTACACCTTC.

In its sample, this clone was seen once. The CDR3 sequence: CASSKVVQGPRELFF. CDR3 in DNA: TGTGCCAGCAGCAAAGTGGTACAGGGTCCTAGGGAGCTGTTTTTT. The chain has TRBV3-1 (or the pseudogene TRBV3-2) and TRBJ2-2; tentative D call: TRBD1 (6 bases). CDR1 is LGHDT and CDR2 is YNNKEL in the germline V gene (reference sequence). Trimming removed 5 bases at V and 9 bases at J, with 19 bases between. The CDR3 is made up of 15 amino acids.

V usage is TRBV11-2 and J usage is TRBJ1-3; TRBD1 aligns across 7 bases. Germline V lookup: CDR1 SGHAT, CDR2 FQNNGV. The CDR3 length is 17 residues. J was trimmed by 4 bases and V by 3 bases; bases with no gene match: 12. This CDR3 is CASSFRDRPLSGNTIYF. The CDR3 DNA is TGTGCCAGCAGCTTTCGGGACAGACCCTTATCCGGAAACACCATATATTTT. The complete variable domain, with remaining parts taken from reference TRBV11-2 and TRBJ1-3, reads EAGVAQSPRYKIIEKRQSVAFWCNPISGHATLYWYQQILGQGPKLLIQFQNNGVVDDSQLPKDRFSAERLKGVDSTLKIQPAKLEDSAVYLCASSFRDRPLSGNTIYFGEGSWLTVV.

The chain recombines TRBV3-1 (or the pseudogene TRBV3-2) with TRBJ2-3, with D uncertain. The CDR3 covers 11 residues. Trimming shortened V by 8 bases and J by 8 bases, and 11 bases separated the two germline ends. CDR1 and CDR2 from the germline V gene are LGHDT and YNNKEL (reference sequence). CDR3 sequence: CASLGGGTQYF. As DNA, the CDR3 is TGTGCCAGCTTAGGCGGCGGTACGCAGTATTTT.

V gene TRBV27 combines with J gene TRBJ1-6; no firm D call. This CDR3 spans 12 amino acids. V gave up 6 bases and J gave up 11 bases, with 11 bases separating them. Germline V CDR1 and CDR2: MNHEY, SMNVEV (reference sequence). CDR3 in amino acids: CASRLDEAPLHF. CDR3 sequence (DNA): TGTGCCAGCAGGTTAGATGAGGCACCCCTCCACTTT.

The J gene is TRBJ1-6, the V gene TRBV6-5, with 8 bases fitting TRBD1. CDR1 is MNHEY and CDR2 is SVGAGI in the germline V gene. The V gene end was trimmed by 0 bases and the J gene end by 11 bases; junction bases not matched to a gene: 6. This CDR3 comprises 15 residues. The CDR3 DNA follows: TGTGCCAGCAGTTACTCGAGACAGGGGCAGACACCCCTCCACTTT. It codes for CASSYSRQGQTPLHF.

The V call is TRBV2, the J call TRBJ1-1; 7 nucleotides align to TRBD1. V dropped 6 bases and J dropped 3; count of bases not matched to a gene: 10. The CDR3 has 15 amino acids. Germline V gene lookup returns CDR1 SNHLY and CDR2 FYNNEI. In nucleotides, the CDR3 is TGTGCCAGCAGACGTAGGACAGGAGGGGACACTGAAGCTTTCTTT. Its translation: CASRRRTGGDTEAFF.

V usage is TRBV29-1 and J usage is TRBJ1-1; the match to TRBD1 covers 11 bases. The CDR3 is 14 amino acids. V lost 7 bases to trimming and J lost 10 bases; unmatched junction nucleotides: 14. The V gene's germline CDR1 is SQVTM and CDR2 ANQGSEA. CDR3 nucleotides: TGCAGCGCCCACCCGGCCGGGACAGGGGGTGTAGCTTTCTTT. This sequence encodes CSAHPAGTGGVAFF. Combining the CDR3 with reference TRBV29-1 and TRBJ1-1 gives the whole variable domain SAVISQKPSRDICQRGTSLTIQCQVDSQVTMMFWYRQQPGQSLTLIATANQGSEATYESGFVIDKFPISRPNLTFSTLTVSNMSPEDSSIYLCSAHPAGTGGVAFFGQGTRLTVV.

V and J are TRBV2 and TRBJ1-5; 8 nucleotides line up with TRBD1. Germline V gives CDR1 SNHLY, CDR2 FYNNEI. J gave up 6 bases and V 6 bases, and 4 bases lay outside the gene matches. This CDR3 is built from 13 residues. The CDR3: CASRGQVRQPQHF. The DNA of the CDR3 is TGTGCCAGCAGGGGACAGGTCCGTCAGCCCCAGCATTTT. The whole variable domain, remainder taken from reference TRBV2 and TRBJ1-5, is EPEVTQTPSHQVTQMGQEVILRCVPISNHLYFYWYRQILGQKVEFLVSFYNNEISEKSEIFDDQFSVERPDGSNFTLKIRSTKLEDSAMYFCASRGQVRQPQHFGDGTRLSIL.